This is a list of T cell receptor beta chains from one sample in a study of blood T cell repertoires in COVID-19. The repertoire was sequenced with immunoSEQ multiplex PCR; TCRdb's copy has only in-frame clones and lacks some. The sample yields roughly 280,000 clones, about 88% seen once. The sequenced material came from peripheral blood. Source of these receptors: a woman in her twenties or thirties with COVID-19, enrolled during active disease. CDR3s include the opening cysteine and the closing phenylalanine or tryptophan. The D gene is left open where the match is weak. Clone size is given for some rows only: seen once, a few or many times, or a class if the clone is expanded.

D: .
V: TRBV19
size: .
J: TRBJ2-7
DNA: TGTGCCAGTAGTATCACGAGACTCTACGAGCAGTACTTC
CDR3: CASSITRLYEQYF

D: .
V: TRBV28
size: .
J: TRBJ2-7
DNA: TGTGCCAGCAGTTTAATGGCGGAGACGGGGGAGCAGTACTTC
CDR3: CASSLMAETGEQYF

D: .
V: TRBV5-1
size: .
J: TRBJ1-1
DNA: TGCGCCAGCAGCTCCGGGACTGTTTCCACTGAAGCTTTCTTT
CDR3: CASSSGTVSTEAFF

D: .
V: TRBV10-2
size: .
J: TRBJ2-1
DNA: TGCGCCAGCAGAAAACTAGCCAAGGATGAGCAGTTCTTC
CDR3: CASRKLAKDEQFF

D: .
V: TRBV20-1
size: .
J: TRBJ2-7
DNA: TGCAGTGCTCGCAGGGTACAGGAGTACTTC
CDR3: CSARRVQEYF

D: TRBD1
V: TRBV27
size: once
J: TRBJ1-1
DNA: TGTGCCAGCAGTTTATTAACCCCGACAGGGATGAACACTGAAGCTTTCTTT
CDR3: CASSLLTPTGMNTEAFF

D: .
V: TRBV28
size: few
J: TRBJ1-5
DNA: TGTGCCAGCAGTTTCTTGCGGCAGCCCCAGCATTTT
CDR3: CASSFLRQPQHF

D: .
V: TRBV7-2
size: .
J: TRBJ2-1
DNA: TGTGCCAGCAGTCTGGACGGCGGGTCCGGTGAGCAGTTCTTC
CDR3: CASSLDGGSGEQFF

D: TRBD1
V: TRBV7-3
size: .
J: TRBJ2-2
DNA: TGTGCCAGCAGCTCCGGGACAGGGGCCGGCGGGGAGCTGTTTTTT
CDR3: CASSSGTGAGGELFF

D: .
V: TRBV19
size: .
J: TRBJ1-1
DNA: TGTGCCAGTAACGAGGGTGGCACTGAAGCTTTCTTT
CDR3: CASNEGGTEAFF

D: .
V: TRBV29-1
size: .
J: TRBJ2-2
DNA: TGCAGCGTCTGCCCAGGATCAATTAACACCGGGGAGCTGTTTTTT
CDR3: CSVCPGSINTGELFF